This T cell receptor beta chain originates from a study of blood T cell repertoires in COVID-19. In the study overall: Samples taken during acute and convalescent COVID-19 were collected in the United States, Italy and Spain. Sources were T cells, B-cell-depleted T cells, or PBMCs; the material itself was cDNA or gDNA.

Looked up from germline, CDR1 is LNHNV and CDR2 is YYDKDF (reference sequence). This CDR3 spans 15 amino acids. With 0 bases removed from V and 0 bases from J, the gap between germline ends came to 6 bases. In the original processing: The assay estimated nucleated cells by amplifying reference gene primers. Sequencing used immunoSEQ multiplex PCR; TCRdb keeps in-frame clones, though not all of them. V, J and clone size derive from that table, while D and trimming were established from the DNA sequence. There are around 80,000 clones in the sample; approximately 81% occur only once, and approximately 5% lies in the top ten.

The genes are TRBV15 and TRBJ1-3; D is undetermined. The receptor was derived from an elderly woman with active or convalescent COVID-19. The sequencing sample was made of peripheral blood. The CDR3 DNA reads TGTGCCACCAGCAGAGATTCAGGCTCTGGAAACACCATATATTTT. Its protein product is CATSRDSGSGNTIYF.